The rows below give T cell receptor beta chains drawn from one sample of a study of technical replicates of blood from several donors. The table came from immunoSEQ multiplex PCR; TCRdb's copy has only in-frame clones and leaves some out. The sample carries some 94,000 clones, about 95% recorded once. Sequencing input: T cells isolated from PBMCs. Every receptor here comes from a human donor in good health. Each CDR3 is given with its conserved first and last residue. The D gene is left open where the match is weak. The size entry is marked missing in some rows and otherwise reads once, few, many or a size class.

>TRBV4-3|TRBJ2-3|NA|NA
TGCGCCAGCAGCCAAGAGCCCGAGGGTACGCAGTATTTT
CASSQEPEGTQYF
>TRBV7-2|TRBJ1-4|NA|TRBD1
TGTGCCAGCAGCTCCCGACAGGGGGCAAACGAAAAACTGTTTTTT
CASSSRQGANEKLFF
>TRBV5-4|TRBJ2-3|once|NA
TGTGCCAGCAGCTTACGTTACGGAGCCACAGATACGCAGTATTTT
CASSLRYGATDTQYF
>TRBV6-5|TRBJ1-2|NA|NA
TGTGCCAGCGGAGGCCGTTGGACAGTCGAAAATGGCTACACCTTC
CASGGRWTVENGYTF
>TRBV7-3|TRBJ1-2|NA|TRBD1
TGTGCCAGCAGCTTGGGTGGACAGGGTAGCTCTGGCTACACCTTC
CASSLGGQGSSGYTF
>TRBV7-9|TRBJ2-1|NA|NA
TGTGCCAGCAGGTCCAGCGGCCAGCAGTTCTTC
CASRSSGQQFF
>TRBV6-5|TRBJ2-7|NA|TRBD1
TGTGCCAGCAGTTTGGGACAGCCTAGCTCCTACGAGCAGTACTTC
CASSLGQPSSYEQYF
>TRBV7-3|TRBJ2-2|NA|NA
TGTGCCAGCAGTAGACTAGGGGCCGGGGAGCTGTTTTTT
CASSRLGAGELFF
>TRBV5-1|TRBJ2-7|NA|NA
TGCGCCAGCAGCTGGACACGATCCTACGAGCAGTACTTC
CASSWTRSYEQYF
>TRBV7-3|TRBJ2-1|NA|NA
TGTGCCAGCAGCTTACCACCCCCGAGCAATGAGCAGTTCTTC
CASSLPPPSNEQFF
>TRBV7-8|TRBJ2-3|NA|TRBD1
TGTGCCAGCAGGCGGACAGGGGGGGGCACAGATACGCAGTATTTT
CASRRTGGGTDTQYF
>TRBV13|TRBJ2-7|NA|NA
TGTGCCAGCAGCTTAGAGACAGGTTGGGGAGAGCAGTACTTC
CASSLETGWGEQYF
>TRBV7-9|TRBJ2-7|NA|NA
TGTGCCAGCAGCGGCACTAGCTCCTACGAGCAGTACTTC
CASSGTSSYEQYF
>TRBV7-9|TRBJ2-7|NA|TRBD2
TGTGCCAGCAGCTTACGAGCCGGGACTAGCGGGATCTACGAGCAGTACTTC
CASSLRAGTSGIYEQYF
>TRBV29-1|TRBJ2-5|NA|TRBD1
TGCAGCGTCCTGGACAGGGGGCTCGAGACCCAGTACTTC
CSVLDRGLETQYF
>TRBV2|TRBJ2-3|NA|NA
TGTGCCAGCCTGCGGGACCTAACAGATACGCAGTATTTT
CASLRDLTDTQYF
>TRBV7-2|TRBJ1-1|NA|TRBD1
TGTGCCAGCAGCCTAAGGGGGCAAGGGACTGAAGCTTTCTTT
CASSLRGQGTEAFF
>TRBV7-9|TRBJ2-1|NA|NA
TGTGCCAGCAGCTCCCTGGGCAGAGTGGATGAGCAGTTCTTC
CASSSLGRVDEQFF
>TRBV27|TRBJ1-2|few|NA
TGTGCCAGCAGTTTGGGGGGGCTAAGGGGCTACACCTTC
CASSLGGLRGYTF
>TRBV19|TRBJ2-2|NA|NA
TGTGCCAGTAGTATAGGGACTGGAACCGGGGAGCTGTTTTTT
CASSIGTGTGELFF
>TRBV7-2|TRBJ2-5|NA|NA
TGTGCCAGCAGCTTATATCCATGGCGGGAAAGGGAGACCCAGTACTTC
CASSLYPWRERETQYF
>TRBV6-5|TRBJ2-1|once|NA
TGTGCCAGTTACCAGTTTGGTGAGCAGTTCTTC
CASYQFGEQFF
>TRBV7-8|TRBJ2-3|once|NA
TGTGCCAGCAGCTTAGGAGTTCCCACAGATACGCAGTATTTT
CASSLGVPTDTQYF